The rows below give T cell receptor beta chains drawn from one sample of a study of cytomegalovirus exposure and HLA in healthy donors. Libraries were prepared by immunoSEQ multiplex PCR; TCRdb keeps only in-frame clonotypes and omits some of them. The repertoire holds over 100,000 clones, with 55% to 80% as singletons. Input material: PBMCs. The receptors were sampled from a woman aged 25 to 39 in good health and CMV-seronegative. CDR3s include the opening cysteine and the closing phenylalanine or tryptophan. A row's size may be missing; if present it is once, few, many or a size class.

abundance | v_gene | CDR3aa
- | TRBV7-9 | CASSLTGGTQHF
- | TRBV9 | CASSVVGSSGANVLTF
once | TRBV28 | CATSRSYEQYF
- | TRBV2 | CASTSNEKLFF
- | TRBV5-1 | CASSLVGSSADTQYF
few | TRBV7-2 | CASSLVHSGSYNEQFF
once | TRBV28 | CASRPNRGRIEQYF
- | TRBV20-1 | CSARESGPQHF
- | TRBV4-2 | CASSQAGVTYNEQFF
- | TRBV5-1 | CASGDDNSGNTIYF
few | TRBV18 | CASSPPNQGIGYTGELFF
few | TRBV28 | CASSSSRLVPEEQYF
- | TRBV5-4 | CASSLAGLGAYEQYF
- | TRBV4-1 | CASSQVGTSGRKETQYF
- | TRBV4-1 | CASRQEFSGGLSYEQYF
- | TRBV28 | CASSPGDLSGNTIYF
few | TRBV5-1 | CASGSGREQETQYF